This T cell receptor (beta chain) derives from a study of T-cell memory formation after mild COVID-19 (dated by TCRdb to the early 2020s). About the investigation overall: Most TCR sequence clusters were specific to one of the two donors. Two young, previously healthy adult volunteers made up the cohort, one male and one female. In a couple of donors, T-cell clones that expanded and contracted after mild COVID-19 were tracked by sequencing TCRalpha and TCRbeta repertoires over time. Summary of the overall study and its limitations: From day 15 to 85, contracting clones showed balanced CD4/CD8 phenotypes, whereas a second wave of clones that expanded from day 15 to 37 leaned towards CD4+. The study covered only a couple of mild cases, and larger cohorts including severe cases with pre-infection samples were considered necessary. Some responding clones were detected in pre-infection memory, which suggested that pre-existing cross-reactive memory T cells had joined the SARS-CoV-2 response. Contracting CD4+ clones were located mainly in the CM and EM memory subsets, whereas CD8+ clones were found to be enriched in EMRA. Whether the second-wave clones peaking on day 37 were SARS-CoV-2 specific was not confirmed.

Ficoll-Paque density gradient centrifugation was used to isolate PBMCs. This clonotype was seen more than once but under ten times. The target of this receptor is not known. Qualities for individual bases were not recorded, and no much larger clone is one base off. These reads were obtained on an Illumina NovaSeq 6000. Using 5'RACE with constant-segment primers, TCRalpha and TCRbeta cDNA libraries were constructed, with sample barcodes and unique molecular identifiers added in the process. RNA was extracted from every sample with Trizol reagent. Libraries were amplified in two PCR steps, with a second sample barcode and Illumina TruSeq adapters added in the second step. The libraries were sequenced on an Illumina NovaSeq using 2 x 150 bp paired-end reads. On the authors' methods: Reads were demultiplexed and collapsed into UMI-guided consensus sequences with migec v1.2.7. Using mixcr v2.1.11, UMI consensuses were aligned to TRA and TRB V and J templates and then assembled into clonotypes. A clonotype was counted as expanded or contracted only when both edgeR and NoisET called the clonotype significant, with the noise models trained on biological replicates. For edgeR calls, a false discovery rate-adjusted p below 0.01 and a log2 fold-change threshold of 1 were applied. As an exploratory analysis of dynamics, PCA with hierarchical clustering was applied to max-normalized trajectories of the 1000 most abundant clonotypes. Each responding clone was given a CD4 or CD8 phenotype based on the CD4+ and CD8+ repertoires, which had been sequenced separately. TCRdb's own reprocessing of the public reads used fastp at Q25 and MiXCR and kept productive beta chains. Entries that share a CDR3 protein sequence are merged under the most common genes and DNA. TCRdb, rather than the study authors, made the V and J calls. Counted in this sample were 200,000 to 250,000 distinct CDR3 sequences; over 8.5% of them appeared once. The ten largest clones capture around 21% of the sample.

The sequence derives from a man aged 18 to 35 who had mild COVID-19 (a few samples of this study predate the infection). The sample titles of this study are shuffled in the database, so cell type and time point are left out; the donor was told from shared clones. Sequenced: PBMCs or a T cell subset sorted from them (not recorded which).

The CDR3 protein is CASRRGEGTGQETQYF. The nucleotide sequence reads TGTGCCAGCAGGCGGGGGGAGGGGACTGGCCAAGAGACCCAGTACTTC. The chain is assembled from TRBV7-2 and TRBJ2-5, with 8 bases in between that match TRBD2. According to the germline V gene, CDR1 reads SGHTA and CDR2 reads FQGNSA. From its cysteine to its phenylalanine, the CDR3 spans 16 amino acids. CDR3 DNA is the only sequence kept; it has 48 bases, read in frame from the first base. Ends trimmed: V by 6 bases, J by 1 base; bases unmatched to a gene: 10.